This entry lists 14 T cell receptor beta chains sequenced from one sample in a study of chemoradiotherapy in HPV16-positive cancers. TCRdb keeps only in-frame clones here, not all; method: immunoSEQ multiplex PCR. Of some 6,900 clones listed, approximately 90% were seen once; the top ten hold 1.5% to 2%. Sequenced here: blood, sampled from a patient who underwent chemoradiotherapy. The receptors stem from a human donor with HPV-associated anogenital cancer.

This rearrangement joins TRBV7-9 to TRBJ2-1; possible D gene TRBD2, 6 bases. Germline CDR1 is SEHNR and CDR2 is FQNEAQ (reference sequence). With 7 bases removed from V and 6 bases from J, the gap between germline ends came to 10 bases. CDR3 length: 12 amino acids. The CDR3 region has the DNA TGTGCCAGCATTGCTAGCGTCAATGAGCAGTTCTTC. This translates into CASIASVNEQFF.

The CDR3 bases are TGTGCCAGCAGTGGGAGACAGGGGCCTAACTATGGCTACACCTTC. Translation gives CASSGRQGPNYGYTF. The chain recombines TRBV27 with TRBJ1-2; TRBD1 matches 8 bases. This CDR3 contains 15 residues. The germline V gene has CDR1 MNHEY and CDR2 SMNVEV (reference sequence). The junction had 5 bases not matched to a gene; V was cut back by 5 bases and J by 0 bases.

The chain uses TRBV20-1 and TRBJ2-7; D is unclear. This CDR3 contains 11 residues. The germline gives CDR1 DFQATT, CDR2 SNEGSKA (reference sequence). V was shortened by 3 bases and J by 3 bases, with 6 bases between the two germline ends. CDR3 amino acids: CSARALYEQYF. In DNA, the CDR3 is TGCAGTGCTAGGGCTCTCTACGAGCAGTACTTC.

The chain employs TRBV9 and TRBJ1-1; D is uncertain. The V gene's germline CDR1 is SGDLS and CDR2 YYNGEE. The CDR3 contains 14 residues. The V end lost 1 base, the J end lost 3 bases, and 10 bases lay between the germline ends. The CDR3 DNA follows: TGTGCCAGCAGCGTATCCGGCCAGTACACTGAAGCTTTCTTT. Translated: CASSVSGQYTEAFF.

The chain carries TRBV19 and TRBJ2-5, with 7 bases fitting TRBD1. The germline gives CDR1 LNHDA, CDR2 SQIVND (reference sequence). This CDR3 comprises 13 residues. J was trimmed by 7 bases and V by 5 bases; bases with no gene match: 7. For the CDR3, the DNA is TGTGCCAGTAGTCTTCCGACAGGGACGACCCAGTACTTC. Translated, it gives CASSLPTGTTQYF.

DNA for the CDR3: TGTGCCAGCAGTTACCTTCCGAGCGGGGTGAACACTGAAGCTTTCTTT. Protein product: CASSYLPSGVNTEAFF. The gene calls are TRBV6-5 and TRBJ1-1; no clear D gene. Per germline, CDR1 MNHEY and CDR2 SVGAGI. V lost 2 bases and J 0 bases, leaving 13 bases between the germline ends. The CDR3 loop spans 16 amino acids.

The gene calls are TRBV7-2 and TRBJ2-5, with D possibly called TRBD1 or TRBD2 (5 bases each). The J call may be wrong; the DNA end is better matched by TRBJ2-7. From germline, CDR1 is SGHTA and CDR2 FQGNSA. The CDR3 contains 14 residues. CDR3 in DNA: TGTGCCAGCAGCCGGAGTGGGGGTTTGAGCGAGCAGTACTTC. Its protein product is CASSRSGGLSEQYF.

The chain joins TRBV7-2 to TRBJ1-1; no clear D. Trimming stripped 5 bases from V and 3 bases from J, with 13 bases between. From germline, CDR1 is SGHTA and CDR2 FQGNSA. CDR3 size: 14 residues. As DNA, the CDR3 is TGTGCCAGCAGCCTCACCCGGGCGCACACTGAAGCTTTCTTT. Its protein product is CASSLTRAHTEAFF.

The V and J genes are TRBV28 and TRBJ2-5, with D perhaps TRBD1 or TRBD2 (5 bases each). Looked up from germline, CDR1 is MDHEN and CDR2 is SYDVKM. Between the trimmed V and J ends, which lost 2 bases and 4 bases, there was a span of 20 bases. CDR3 size: 17 residues. The CDR3 nucleotides are TGTGCCAGCAGTTTAGTGACCCAGACAGAGGACTTAGAGACCCAGTACTTC. Translation: CASSLVTQTEDLETQYF.

This clone was picked up one time. The rearrangement joins TRBV30 to TRBJ2-1, with D possibly being TRBD2 (7 bases). This CDR3 region has 16 residues. Trimming took off 8 bases at V and 4 bases at J, with 24 bases between the two ends. The V gene's germline CDR1 is GTSNPN and CDR2 SVGIG (reference sequence). The chain's CDR3 is CASPMFAGALYNEQFF. In DNA, the CDR3 is TGTGCCAGCCCAATGTTTGCGGGGGCTCTTTACAATGAGCAGTTCTTC.

The chain combines TRBV9 with TRBJ2-3; 10 positions agree with TRBD2. Germline values: CDR1 SGDLS, CDR2 YYNGEE. This CDR3 has 16 residues. V lost 4 bases, J lost 0 bases, and 5 bases stayed unmatched. This CDR3 is CASSSRSGGSTDTQYF. CDR3 nucleotide sequence: TGTGCCAGCAGCTCCCGTAGCGGGGGGAGCACAGATACGCAGTATTTT.

The rearrangement uses TRBV21-1 and TRBJ2-2. TRBV21-1 corresponds to a pseudogene. CDR3 length equals 17 residues. The CDR3 here is CASSPKRGGKGTGELFF. CDR3 coding DNA: TGTGCCAGCTCCCCGAAACGTGGGGGAAAGGGCACCGGGGAGCTGTTTTTT.

The chain links TRBV19 to TRBJ1-5; a possible D gene is TRBD1 (5 bases). The CDR3 is 13 residues long. Looked up from germline, CDR1 is LNHDA and CDR2 is SQIVND (reference sequence). Trimming pared 9 bases from V and 2 bases from J, leaving 11 bases between. This CDR3 reads CASLEGGNQPQHF. CDR3 DNA sequence: TGTGCCAGCCTCGAAGGGGGCAATCAGCCCCAGCATTTT.

The chain joins TRBV7-9 to TRBJ2-5; 9 nucleotides match TRBD1. The CDR3 runs 14 residues. With V trimmed by 3 bases and J by 4 bases, 3 bases remained unmatched. The germline V gene encodes CDR1 SEHNR and CDR2 FQNEAQ (reference sequence). CDR3 nucleotide sequence: TGTGCCAGCAGCTTGGGGACAGGGAGAGAGACCCAGTACTTC. It encodes CASSLGTGRETQYF.